The rows below give T cell receptor beta chains drawn from one sample of a study of control samples from healthy donors and cancer patients. TCRdb keeps only in-frame clones here, not all; method: immunoSEQ multiplex PCR. This sample has some 140,000 clones, with roughly 92% found just once. Sequencing was done on a sample of blood. These receptors were taken from a man aged 25 to 40 in good health. Each CDR3 is given without its conserved first and last residue. Clone size is shown for a subset of rows, as once, few, many or a class of expanded clone.

v_call: TRBV4-1; cdr3_length: 14; j_call: TRBJ1-2; clone_size: NA; cdr3_aa: ASSQVEGGAGYGYT
v_call: TRBV6-4; cdr3_length: 12; j_call: TRBJ2-6; clone_size: NA; cdr3_aa: ASSERSGANVLT
v_call: TRBV4-1; cdr3_length: 13; j_call: TRBJ2-2; clone_size: once; cdr3_aa: ASSPVGGRAGELF
v_call: TRBV13; cdr3_length: 12; j_call: TRBJ1-4; clone_size: NA; cdr3_aa: ASRSRQHNEKLF
v_call: TRBV15; cdr3_length: 12; j_call: TRBJ1-5; clone_size: NA; cdr3_aa: ATSTGQGGQPQH
v_call: TRBV7-2; cdr3_length: 12; j_call: TRBJ1-1; clone_size: NA; cdr3_aa: ASSLLHLNTEAF
v_call: TRBV28; cdr3_length: 10; j_call: TRBJ1-1; clone_size: NA; cdr3_aa: GSGPDGTEAF
v_call: TRBV7-3; cdr3_length: 14; j_call: TRBJ2-1; clone_size: NA; cdr3_aa: ASSSAAGLAINEQF
v_call: TRBV3-1/TRBV3-2; cdr3_length: 13; j_call: TRBJ1-2; clone_size: NA; cdr3_aa: ASSQTGPVEGGYT
v_call: TRBV7-2; cdr3_length: 14; j_call: TRBJ1-1; clone_size: NA; cdr3_aa: ASSLAARALNTEAF
v_call: TRBV19; cdr3_length: 15; j_call: TRBJ2-2; clone_size: NA; cdr3_aa: ASRRTSGRAESGELF
v_call: TRBV14; cdr3_length: 14; j_call: TRBJ2-2; clone_size: NA; cdr3_aa: ASSQLGSLNTGELF
v_call: TRBV6-5; cdr3_length: 13; j_call: TRBJ1-1; clone_size: NA; cdr3_aa: ASSYSHYMNTEAF
v_call: TRBV9; cdr3_length: 12; j_call: TRBJ1-1; clone_size: once; cdr3_aa: ASSVTGENTEAF
v_call: TRBV30; cdr3_length: 12; j_call: TRBJ2-3; clone_size: NA; cdr3_aa: AWTDASSTDTQY
v_call: TRBV2; cdr3_length: 11; j_call: TRBJ1-1; clone_size: NA; cdr3_aa: ASSRLANTEAF
v_call: TRBV5-4; cdr3_length: 15; j_call: TRBJ1-6; clone_size: NA; cdr3_aa: ASSSITQGSYNSPLH
v_call: TRBV7-6; cdr3_length: 19; j_call: TRBJ2-5; clone_size: NA; cdr3_aa: ASSLEHPGLLAGGSQETQY
v_call: TRBV9; cdr3_length: 13; j_call: TRBJ2-1; clone_size: NA; cdr3_aa: ASSVVGRERDEQF
v_call: TRBV4-1; cdr3_length: 15; j_call: TRBJ1-5; clone_size: NA; cdr3_aa: ASSQGGGQAGHQPQH
v_call: TRBV5-6; cdr3_length: 10; j_call: TRBJ1-2; clone_size: NA; cdr3_aa: ASSLVNYGYT
v_call: TRBV4-2; cdr3_length: 14; j_call: TRBJ2-3; clone_size: NA; cdr3_aa: ASSHATSGISDTQY
v_call: TRBV30; cdr3_length: 15; j_call: TRBJ2-7; clone_size: NA; cdr3_aa: AWSPPDRLAGPYEQY
v_call: TRBV28; cdr3_length: 10; j_call: TRBJ1-1; clone_size: NA; cdr3_aa: ASSGRDRQAF
v_call: TRBV20-1; cdr3_length: 8; j_call: TRBJ2-5; clone_size: NA; cdr3_aa: SAEQETQY
v_call: TRBV5-1; cdr3_length: 13; j_call: TRBJ1-2; clone_size: NA; cdr3_aa: ASQATGTGNYGYT
v_call: TRBV15; cdr3_length: 15; j_call: TRBJ1-1; clone_size: NA; cdr3_aa: ATSRGDLWTLNTEAF